This TCR beta chain appears in the sequencing data of a study of kidney transplant recipient with SARS-CoV-2 infection. TCRdb re-called the reads with MiXCR, one entry per CDR3 protein. Of about 240,000 distinct CDR3 sequences listed, more than 25% are singletons. This CDR3 comprises 15 residues. Trimming removed 2 bases at V and 8 bases at J, with 13 bases between. Germline V gene sequence: CDR1 MNHEY, CDR2 SMNVEV (reference sequence). This clonotype was counted ten times or more. The chain couples TRBV27 to TRBJ1-6; D not certain. The sequence came from a male patient aged 30 to 40 who had COVID-19 and was a kidney transplant recipient. The T cells may partly be graft donor cells. The material was a blood sample, obtained at baseline and around day 110 from a kidney transplant recipient. The CDR3 sequence is CASSLDLTWDSPLHF. The CDR3 bases are TGTGCCAGCAGTTTAGACCTCACTTGGGATTCACCCCTCCACTTT.